These T cell receptor beta chains were read from a single sample in a study of identical twins. Via MiXCR, TCRdb re-called the 5' RACE reads, giving one row per CDR3 protein. The table has 700,000 or so distinct CDR3 sequences, around 20% seen once. These same data were also listed under a study on T cells expressing NK-cell markers.

What was sequenced was PBMCs. The source of these receptors is a woman younger than 30 in good health. The CDR3 runs from the conserved cysteine through the conserved F or W. Each record gives: CDR3 DNA, CDR3 protein, V gene, clone size, D gene, J gene. D genes are given only for firm matches. Expanded clones are given a class, and other clones once, few, many or no size at all.

CDR3nt: TGTGCCTGGAGTCCGCTGGTAGGGACTGAAGCTTTCTTT; CDR3aa: CAWSPLVGTEAFF; v_gene: TRBV30; abundance: NA; d_gene: NA; j_gene: TRBJ1-1
CDR3nt: TGCGCCAGCAGCCAAGATTGGGGGACGGCAACTAATGAAAAACTGTTTTTT; CDR3aa: CASSQDWGTATNEKLFF; v_gene: TRBV4-3; abundance: NA; d_gene: NA; j_gene: TRBJ1-4
CDR3nt: TGCAGCGTTGGGCAAACCTATGGCTACACCTTC; CDR3aa: CSVGQTYGYTF; v_gene: TRBV29-1; abundance: NA; d_gene: NA; j_gene: TRBJ1-2
CDR3nt: TGTGCCAGCAGCCAAGAGGGGGGACTGGTCTATGGCTACACCTTC; CDR3aa: CASSQEGGLVYGYTF; v_gene: TRBV3-1; abundance: once; d_gene: NA; j_gene: TRBJ1-2
CDR3nt: TGTGCCAGCAGTTACGGGACTAGCCATAACATTCAGTACTTC; CDR3aa: CASSYGTSHNIQYF; v_gene: TRBV6-2/TRBV6-3; abundance: NA; d_gene: TRBD2; j_gene: TRBJ2-4
CDR3nt: TGTGCCAGCAGCCCGACTAGACCCACAGATACGCAGTATTTT; CDR3aa: CASSPTRPTDTQYF; v_gene: TRBV12-3/TRBV12-4; abundance: NA; d_gene: NA; j_gene: TRBJ2-3
CDR3nt: TGTGCCAGCAGTCTTAGGGGGGCCACAGATACGCAGTATTTT; CDR3aa: CASSLRGATDTQYF; v_gene: TRBV6-1; abundance: NA; d_gene: NA; j_gene: TRBJ2-3
CDR3nt: TGTGCCAGCAGCCTTACAGGTGGGCAGTACTTC; CDR3aa: CASSLTGGQYF; v_gene: TRBV12-3/TRBV12-4; abundance: few; d_gene: NA; j_gene: TRBJ2-7
CDR3nt: TGTGCCAGCAGAAGAAGCGGGGCTTCGTACAATGAGCAGTTCTTC; CDR3aa: CASRRSGASYNEQFF; v_gene: TRBV6-1; abundance: few; d_gene: TRBD2; j_gene: TRBJ2-1
CDR3nt: TGTGCCAGCAGTTTACAACTCAGTGACATTCAGTACTTC; CDR3aa: CASSLQLSDIQYF; v_gene: TRBV12-3/TRBV12-4; abundance: NA; d_gene: NA; j_gene: TRBJ2-4
CDR3nt: TGTGCCAGCAGTTTAAGTGTCGGGTTGGCTAGGGGCTCGTACGAGCAGTACTTC; CDR3aa: CASSLSVGLARGSYEQYF; v_gene: TRBV12-3/TRBV12-4; abundance: NA; d_gene: NA; j_gene: TRBJ2-7
CDR3nt: TGTGCCAGCAGCCCATTGATTGAGCAGTTCTTC; CDR3aa: CASSPLIEQFF; v_gene: TRBV12-3/TRBV12-4; abundance: NA; d_gene: NA; j_gene: TRBJ2-1
CDR3nt: TGTGCCAGCAGCTTAAGGAACAGTCGGTTCTTC; CDR3aa: CASSLRNSRFF; v_gene: TRBV13; abundance: NA; d_gene: NA; j_gene: TRBJ2-1
CDR3nt: TGCAGCGTTGTCGGGAGAAAGGAAAAACTGTTTTTT; CDR3aa: CSVVGRKEKLFF; v_gene: TRBV29-1; abundance: NA; d_gene: NA; j_gene: TRBJ1-4
CDR3nt: TGTGCCAGTACCGAAAGTGTTGAGCAGTACTTC; CDR3aa: CASTESVEQYF; v_gene: TRBV7-9; abundance: NA; d_gene: NA; j_gene: TRBJ2-7
CDR3nt: TGTGCCAGCAGTGAAGGGAGGGTAGGGATGAACACTGAAGCTTTCTTT; CDR3aa: CASSEGRVGMNTEAFF; v_gene: TRBV2; abundance: NA; d_gene: NA; j_gene: TRBJ1-1
CDR3nt: TGCGCCAGCAGCCAAGATCGGTTCGGAGCTTACGAGCAGTACTTC; CDR3aa: CASSQDRFGAYEQYF; v_gene: TRBV4-3; abundance: NA; d_gene: NA; j_gene: TRBJ2-7
CDR3nt: TGCGCCAGCAGCTTGCGGGGACAGGTCCGCTACGAGCAGTACTTC; CDR3aa: CASSLRGQVRYEQYF; v_gene: TRBV5-1; abundance: few; d_gene: TRBD1; j_gene: TRBJ2-7
CDR3nt: TGTGCCAGCAGTTACACCACGCTATCGAACACTGAAGCTTTCTTT; CDR3aa: CASSYTTLSNTEAFF; v_gene: TRBV6-5; abundance: NA; d_gene: NA; j_gene: TRBJ1-1
CDR3nt: TGTGCCAGCGGGTCGGGAGAGACCCAGTACTTC; CDR3aa: CASGSGETQYF; v_gene: TRBV3-1; abundance: many; d_gene: NA; j_gene: TRBJ2-5
CDR3nt: TGTGCCAGCAGTGCTATGGACAGCTCCTCGAACTTC; CDR3aa: CASSAMDSSSNF; v_gene: TRBV2; abundance: NA; d_gene: NA; j_gene: TRBJ2-5
CDR3nt: TGCAGCGTTGAAGGGAGGGTCTTACACCTAGCCAAAAACATTCAGTACTTC; CDR3aa: CSVEGRVLHLAKNIQYF; v_gene: TRBV29-1; abundance: NA; d_gene: NA; j_gene: TRBJ2-4
CDR3nt: TGTGCCAGCAGCTTAAGGACTAGCGGAAGGGCAGATACGCAGTATTTT; CDR3aa: CASSLRTSGRADTQYF; v_gene: TRBV7-9; abundance: few; d_gene: TRBD2; j_gene: TRBJ2-3
CDR3nt: TGCGCCAGCAGCGTAAGCGGGAGGAGCACAGATACGCAGTATTTT; CDR3aa: CASSVSGRSTDTQYF; v_gene: TRBV4-3; abundance: NA; d_gene: TRBD2; j_gene: TRBJ2-3
CDR3nt: TGTGCCTCCAACCCGGGACTAGCGGGGGGATCTAGCACAGATACGCAGTATTTT; CDR3aa: CASNPGLAGGSSTDTQYF; v_gene: TRBV9; abundance: once; d_gene: TRBD2; j_gene: TRBJ2-3
CDR3nt: TGCGCCAGCAGCCCCAGAGGCCAGAACACTGAAGCTTTCTTT; CDR3aa: CASSPRGQNTEAFF; v_gene: TRBV5-1; abundance: NA; d_gene: NA; j_gene: TRBJ1-1
CDR3nt: TGTGCCAGCAGCTTAACTTACAGGGAACAGTTCTTC; CDR3aa: CASSLTYREQFF; v_gene: TRBV5-5; abundance: few; d_gene: NA; j_gene: TRBJ2-1
CDR3nt: TGTGCCATCAGCCTACAGGGGGGCTACAATGAGCAGTTCTTC; CDR3aa: CAISLQGGYNEQFF; v_gene: TRBV10-3; abundance: many; d_gene: TRBD1; j_gene: TRBJ2-1
CDR3nt: TGTGCCAGCTCCTTAGAGGGTCCCGAGGAAGAGACCCAGTACTTC; CDR3aa: CASSLEGPEEETQYF; v_gene: TRBV6-1; abundance: few; d_gene: NA; j_gene: TRBJ2-5
CDR3nt: TGTGCCAGCAGCCATATATCAAAGAACACTGAAGCTTTCTTT; CDR3aa: CASSHISKNTEAFF; v_gene: TRBV5-6; abundance: NA; d_gene: NA; j_gene: TRBJ1-1
CDR3nt: TGTACCAGCAGTTTAAATCGCAGGGCTAGACTAGCCAAAAACATTCAGTACTTC; CDR3aa: CTSSLNRRARLAKNIQYF; v_gene: TRBV12-3/TRBV12-4; abundance: NA; d_gene: NA; j_gene: TRBJ2-4
CDR3nt: TGTGCCAGCGGGCCTTTAGGGACGGGGAGAGGGGGTTCACCCCTCCACTTT; CDR3aa: CASGPLGTGRGGSPLHF; v_gene: TRBV12-3/TRBV12-4; abundance: few; d_gene: NA; j_gene: TRBJ1-6
CDR3nt: TGCGCCAGCAGCCCTACCGGGGGCTCCGGGGCCAACGTCCTGACTTTC; CDR3aa: CASSPTGGSGANVLTF; v_gene: TRBV4-3; abundance: few; d_gene: NA; j_gene: TRBJ2-6
CDR3nt: TGTGCCAGCAGTTTATCGGGCAGGGGCACGGAGACCCAGTACTTC; CDR3aa: CASSLSGRGTETQYF; v_gene: TRBV27; abundance: NA; d_gene: NA; j_gene: TRBJ2-5
CDR3nt: TGTGCCAGCAGCGTCGAATGGAATGAGCAGTTCTTC; CDR3aa: CASSVEWNEQFF; v_gene: TRBV12-3/TRBV12-4; abundance: NA; d_gene: NA; j_gene: TRBJ2-1
CDR3nt: TGTGCCAGCAGTAACGGGGTCACTGAAGCTTTCTTT; CDR3aa: CASSNGVTEAFF; v_gene: TRBV6-5; abundance: NA; d_gene: NA; j_gene: TRBJ1-1
CDR3nt: TGCGCCAGCAGCCAGTCCGGGGTGCAAGCTTTCTTT; CDR3aa: CASSQSGVQAFF; v_gene: TRBV4-3; abundance: few; d_gene: NA; j_gene: TRBJ1-1
CDR3nt: TGTGCCAGCAGTTACTCGATTCGCGGAGTGCGATATGGCTACACCTTC; CDR3aa: CASSYSIRGVRYGYTF; v_gene: TRBV6-5; abundance: many; d_gene: NA; j_gene: TRBJ1-2
CDR3nt: TGTGCCAGCGCTTCAAGGGAGCAGTACTTC; CDR3aa: CASASREQYF; v_gene: TRBV6-2/TRBV6-3; abundance: few; d_gene: NA; j_gene: TRBJ2-7
CDR3nt: TGTGCCAGCAGGCGGGACGGGGCCGGCGAGCAGTACTTC; CDR3aa: CASRRDGAGEQYF; v_gene: TRBV11-2; abundance: NA; d_gene: NA; j_gene: TRBJ2-7
CDR3nt: TGTGCCAGCAGTGAAAGGGCAGTAGATGGCTACACCTTC; CDR3aa: CASSERAVDGYTF; v_gene: TRBV6-1; abundance: few; d_gene: NA; j_gene: TRBJ1-2
CDR3nt: TGCGCCAGCAGCCAAGACGTGGCTAGCGGATACAATGAGCAGTTCTTC; CDR3aa: CASSQDVASGYNEQFF; v_gene: TRBV4-3; abundance: NA; d_gene: TRBD2; j_gene: TRBJ2-1
CDR3nt: TGCGCCAGCCTCTTTGGGGACCGAGGAACAGATACGCAGTATTTT; CDR3aa: CASLFGDRGTDTQYF; v_gene: TRBV5-1; abundance: NA; d_gene: NA; j_gene: TRBJ2-3
CDR3nt: TGTGCCAGCAGGGGAAACTTCCAAGAGACCCAGTACTTC; CDR3aa: CASRGNFQETQYF; v_gene: TRBV12-3/TRBV12-4; abundance: few; d_gene: NA; j_gene: TRBJ2-5
CDR3nt: TGTGCCAGCACTTCCCTCTACCGGGGGGGAAATGAGCAGTTCTTC; CDR3aa: CASTSLYRGGNEQFF; v_gene: TRBV12-3/TRBV12-4; abundance: many; d_gene: TRBD2; j_gene: TRBJ2-1
CDR3nt: TGTGCCAGCAGTCCGCAATACGAGCAGTACTTC; CDR3aa: CASSPQYEQYF; v_gene: TRBV28; abundance: many; d_gene: NA; j_gene: TRBJ2-7
CDR3nt: TGCGCCAGCAGCCTAGGACAGGACTATGGCTACACCTTC; CDR3aa: CASSLGQDYGYTF; v_gene: TRBV4-3; abundance: many; d_gene: TRBD1; j_gene: TRBJ1-2
CDR3nt: TGTGCCAGCAATATCCCAGGCAACCTTCAGTACTTC; CDR3aa: CASNIPGNLQYF; v_gene: TRBV6-2/TRBV6-3; abundance: once; d_gene: NA; j_gene: TRBJ2-4
CDR3nt: TGTGCCATCAGGGCGGGGTACGAGAACACTGAAGCTTTCTTT; CDR3aa: CAIRAGYENTEAFF; v_gene: TRBV10-3; abundance: NA; d_gene: NA; j_gene: TRBJ1-1
CDR3nt: TGTGCCAGCTCCCGGGGGAACCCCTACGAGCAGTACTTC; CDR3aa: CASSRGNPYEQYF; v_gene: TRBV18; abundance: NA; d_gene: NA; j_gene: TRBJ2-7
CDR3nt: TGTGCCAGCAGTGACTCTAGCGGGAGCAATGAGCAGTTCTTC; CDR3aa: CASSDSSGSNEQFF; v_gene: TRBV6-4; abundance: many; d_gene: TRBD2; j_gene: TRBJ2-1
CDR3nt: TGTGCCAGCTGGAGAAGTAATAATGAAAAACTGTTTTTT; CDR3aa: CASWRSNNEKLFF; v_gene: TRBV12-3/TRBV12-4; abundance: few; d_gene: NA; j_gene: TRBJ1-4
CDR3nt: TGTGCCTGGAGTCGGACAGGGCTAGAAGCTTTCTTT; CDR3aa: CAWSRTGLEAFF; v_gene: TRBV30; abundance: many; d_gene: TRBD1; j_gene: TRBJ1-1
CDR3nt: TGCGCCAGCAGCCAACGACCGGGGGTGGTTCATTTCGGGCAGTTCTTC; CDR3aa: CASSQRPGVVHFGQFF; v_gene: TRBV4-3; abundance: NA; d_gene: NA; j_gene: TRBJ2-1